This record covers a single T cell receptor beta chain. Trimming shortened V by 5 bases and J by 6 bases, and 19 bases separated the two germline ends. The length of the CDR3 is 16 residues. The germline CDR1 and CDR2 sequences are SEHNR and FQNEAQ (reference sequence). Assay used: immunoSEQ multiplex PCR; TCRdb lists only in-frame clones, some missing. The repertoire holds some 130,000 clones, with 80% to 90% as singletons. The data originate from a study of T cell responses to AZD1222 COVID-19 vaccine. The specimen was peripheral blood, collected on day 0 of AZD1222 vaccination. This rearrangement joins TRBV7-9 to TRBJ2-2, with D maybe TRBD2 (7 bases). The receptor's source is an adult in good health. The CDR3 DNA is TGTGCCAGCAGCCCAGAGGGGACTAAGGGGGCCGGGGAGCTGTTTTTT. Encoded protein: CASSPEGTKGAGELFF.